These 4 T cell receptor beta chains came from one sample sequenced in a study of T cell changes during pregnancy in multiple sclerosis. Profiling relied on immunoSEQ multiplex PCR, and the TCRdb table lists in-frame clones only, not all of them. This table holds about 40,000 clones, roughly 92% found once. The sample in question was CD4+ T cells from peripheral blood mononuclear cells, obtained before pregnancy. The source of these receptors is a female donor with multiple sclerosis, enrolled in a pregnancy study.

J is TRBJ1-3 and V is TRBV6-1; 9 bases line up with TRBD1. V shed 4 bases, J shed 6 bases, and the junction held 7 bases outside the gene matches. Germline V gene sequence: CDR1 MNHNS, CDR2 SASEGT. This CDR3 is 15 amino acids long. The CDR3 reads CASSATGTGSNTIYF. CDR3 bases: TGTGCCAGCAGTGCGACCGGGACAGGGTCAAACACCATATATTTT.

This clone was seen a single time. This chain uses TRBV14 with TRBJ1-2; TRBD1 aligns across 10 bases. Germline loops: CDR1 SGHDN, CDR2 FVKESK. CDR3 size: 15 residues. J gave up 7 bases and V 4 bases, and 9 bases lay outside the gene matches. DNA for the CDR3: TGTGCCAGCAGCCCCCTGGACAGGGGGGTACGTGGCTACACCTTC. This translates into CASSPLDRGVRGYTF. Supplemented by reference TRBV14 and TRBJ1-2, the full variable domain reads EAGVTQFPSHSVIEKGQTVTLRCDPISGHDNLYWYRRVMGKEIKFLLHFVKESKQDESGMPNNRFLAERTGGTYSTLKVQPAELEDSGVYFCASSPLDRGVRGYTFGSGTRLTVV.

CDR3 sequence reads: CASSLAAREQFF. CDR3 nucleotides: TGTGCCAGCAGCTTAGCGGCTCGAGAGCAGTTCTTC. The V call is TRBV7-2, the J call TRBJ2-1; D unclear. The CDR3 has 12 residues. V lost 0 bases and J 10 bases, leaving 7 bases between the germline ends. Germline lookup yields CDR1 SGHTA and CDR2 FQGNSA.

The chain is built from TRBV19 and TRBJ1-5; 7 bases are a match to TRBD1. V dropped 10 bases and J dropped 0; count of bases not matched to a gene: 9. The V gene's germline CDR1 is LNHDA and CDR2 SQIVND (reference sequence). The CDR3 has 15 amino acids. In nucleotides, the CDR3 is TGTGCCACCCAACGGGACAGCGTTAGCAATCAGCCCCAGCATTTT. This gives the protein CATQRDSVSNQPQHF. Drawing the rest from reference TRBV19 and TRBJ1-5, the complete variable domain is DGGITQSPKYLFRKEGQNVTLSCEQNLNHDAMYWYRQDPGQGLRLIYYSQIVNDFQKGDIAEGYSVSREKKESFPLTVTSAQKNPTAFYLCATQRDSVSNQPQHFGDGTRLSIL.